Following are 14 T cell receptor beta chains from one sample sequenced in a study of T cell repertoires in cytomegalovirus infection. TCRdb itself ran the reads through MiXCR, one entry per CDR3 protein. The data contain hundreds of thousands of distinct CDR3 sequences, 31% of them seen just once; the ten biggest clones take up around 15%. These TCRs are of unknown antigen specificity. The sample in question was cultured CD8+ T cells from PBMCs, obtained from culture after CMV antigen stimulation. The receptor set was obtained from a human donor in good health (CMV status not recorded). Some clones in this sample may be carry-over from other donors' samples.

In this sample, this clonotype turned up a few times. This chain connects TRBV29-1 to TRBJ2-7, with D possibly called TRBD1 or TRBD2 (5 bases each). The CDR3 length is 13 residues. V lost 2 bases and J lost 6, with 14 bases in between. The germline gives CDR1 SQVTM, CDR2 ANQGSEA. Here the CDR3 DNA reads TGCAGCGTTGAAATCCCTGGGACGGGCGAGCAGTACGTC. Encoded protein: CSVEIPGTGEQYV.

This clonotype was seen ten or more times. V gene TRBV7-8 combines with J gene TRBJ1-1, with D hard to call. Germline assignment: CDR1 SGHVS and CDR2 FQNEAQ. This CDR3 is built from 15 residues. The V end lost 1 base, the J end lost 1 base, and 10 bases lay between the germline ends. The CDR3 DNA follows: TGTGCCAGCAGCTTAGTTGTGGCCCAGAACACTGAAGCTTTCTTT. Its protein is CASSLVVAQNTEAFF.

The chain joins TRBV19 to TRBJ2-7; D may correspond to TRBD1 or TRBD2 (6 bases each). The CDR3 consists of 17 residues. Germline CDR1 LNHDA, CDR2 SQIVND (reference sequence). Trimming removed 3 bases from V and 3 bases from J, with 21 bases in between. CDR3 nucleotide sequence: TGTGCCAGTAGTATGGCTCAAGGGGGGAAAAACCTCTACGAGCAGTACTTC. Translated, it gives CASSMAQGGKNLYEQYF.

V gene TRBV7-8 combines with J gene TRBJ2-3; 14 bases agree with TRBD2. The CDR3 contains 17 residues. V was pared by 2 bases and J by 6 bases, with 7 bases of the junction left unmatched. Looked up from germline, CDR1 is SGHVS and CDR2 is FQNEAQ. CDR3: CASSLPTSGGASDTQYF. In nucleotides, the CDR3 is TGTGCCAGCAGCTTACCGACTAGCGGGGGGGCCAGTGATACGCAGTATTTT.

This clonotype was picked up a small number of times. V is TRBV7-9 and J is TRBJ2-5; unclear D gene. This CDR3 region has 13 residues. CDR1 is SEHNR, CDR2 FQNEAQ, per germline (reference sequence). V gave up 3 bases and J gave up 5 bases, with 10 bases separating them. This CDR3 is CASSFSSSETQYF. In DNA form, the CDR3 reads TGTGCCAGCAGCTTTAGCTCATCGGAGACCCAGTACTTC.

This clonotype was detected only a few times. The gene calls are TRBV4-2 and TRBJ2-3, with D possibly TRBD1 on 5 matching bases. Germline CDR1 LGHNA, CDR2 YNFKEQ. The CDR3 runs to 11 residues. Trimming stripped 8 bases from V and 4 bases from J, with 7 bases between. CDR3 DNA: TGTGCCAGCGGGGCCGCAGATACGCAGTATTTT. Its translation: CASGAADTQYF.

This CDR3 is CASSPEQGAYNEQFF. CDR3 DNA: TGCGCCAGCAGCCCAGAACAGGGGGCCTACAATGAGCAGTTCTTC. V is TRBV5-1 and J is TRBJ2-1, with 8 nucleotides matching TRBD1. V dropped 4 bases and J dropped 2; count of bases not matched to a gene: 5. The V gene's germline CDR1 is SGHRS and CDR2 YFSETQ. The CDR3 has 15 amino acids.

This clonotype appeared many times. V usage is TRBV27 and J usage is TRBJ1-5, with 7 bases lining up with TRBD1. CDR1 MNHEY and CDR2 SMNVEV come from the germline V gene (reference sequence). The CDR3 spans 14 residues. The ends lost 5 bases at V and 6 bases at J; junction bases unmatched: 7. The CDR3 loop is CASSRQGVGQPQHF. The CDR3 bases are TGTGCCAGCAGTAGACAGGGCGTGGGTCAGCCCCAGCATTTT.

The V call is TRBV7-6, the J call TRBJ1-4; D is undetermined. Between the trimmed V and J ends, which lost 5 bases and 5 bases, there was a span of 12 bases. Germline V gene lookup returns CDR1 SGHVS and CDR2 FNYEAQ. CDR3 length equals 14 residues. The CDR3 DNA is TGTGCCAGCAGCGCTCCAGACTGGAATGAAAAACTGTTTTTT. Its protein product is CASSAPDWNEKLFF.

This clonotype was seen a handful of times. This chain connects TRBV5-4 to TRBJ1-2, with 9 bases aligning to TRBD1. This CDR3 contains 14 residues. V dropped 4 bases and J dropped 4; count of bases not matched to a gene: 5. Germline assignment: CDR1 SGHNT and CDR2 YYREEE (reference sequence). The CDR3, as DNA: TGTGCCAGCAGCCCCGGACAGGGGATCTATGGCTACACCTTC. Its protein product is CASSPGQGIYGYTF.

This clonotype was detected only once. The chain employs TRBV14 and TRBJ2-3; the match to TRBD2 covers 8 bases. In germline, CDR1 is SGHDN, CDR2 FVKESK. The CDR3 has 13 residues. V lost 4 bases, J lost 10 bases, and 7 bases stayed unmatched. The CDR3 loop reads CASSPPGTSPQYF. CDR3 DNA: TGTGCCAGCAGCCCCCCCGGGACTAGTCCGCAGTATTTT.

This clonotype was counted only a few times. The chain couples TRBV20-1 to TRBJ2-5, with D maybe TRBD1 (7 bases). Looked up from germline, CDR1 is DFQATT and CDR2 is SNEGSKA (reference sequence). V dropped 6 bases and J dropped 1 base, with 12 bases sitting between them. There are 13 residues in the CDR3. DNA of the CDR3: TGCAGTGCACATCAGGGGGGCCAAGAGACCCAGTACTTC. Translating it yields CSAHQGGQETQYF.

This clonotype was observed a few times. This sequence joins TRBV7-9 and TRBJ1-5; D gene ambiguous. Trimming removed 4 bases at V and 4 bases at J, with 5 bases between. CDR3 length: 12 residues. Germline V lookup: CDR1 SEHNR, CDR2 FQNEAQ (reference sequence). The CDR3 is CASSYQNQPQHF. The CDR3 DNA is TGTGCCAGCAGCTACCAGAATCAGCCCCAGCATTTT.

The chain combines TRBV6-6 with TRBJ2-7, with TRBD2 as a possible D gene (6 bases). V gave up 7 bases and J gave up 0 bases, with 16 bases separating them. Germline V gene lookup returns CDR1 MNHNY and CDR2 SVGAGI (reference sequence). This CDR3 is 15 amino acids long. The CDR3 coding sequence is TGTGCCAGCAATTCCCCGGACGGGAGCTCCTACGAGCAGTACGTC. Translation: CASNSPDGSSYEQYV.